One T cell receptor beta chain is described in this entry. CDR3 length: 13 amino acids. V was shortened by 6 bases and J by 5 bases, with 13 bases between the two germline ends. The protocol was immunoSEQ multiplex PCR, while the TCRdb copy is restricted to in-frame clones and leaves out a portion. The sample lists tens of thousands of clones, roughly nine tenths occurring once. The data originate from a study of blood T cell repertoires in COVID-19. The sequencing sample was made of peripheral blood. The source is a man between 65 and 85 years old with active COVID-19. The rearrangement joins TRBV12-3 or TRBV12-4 to TRBJ1-2, with a possible D match to TRBD1 (6 bases). In nucleotides, the CDR3 is TGTGCCAGCAGGGAGACAGGTTCTTATGGCTACACCTTC. Translating gives CASRETGSYGYTF.